The 13 T cell receptor beta chains given below trace back to one sample, sequenced in a study of lymphopenia after photon versus proton radiotherapy. Data came from immunoSEQ multiplex PCR; TCRdb stores just in-frame clones and leaves some out. The data contain about 14,000 clones, over 75% of them singletons. The sample in question was peripheral blood, obtained from a patient treated with photon-based radiotherapy. These receptors were collected from a man in his fifties or sixties with gastric cancer.

The V call is TRBV20-1, the J call TRBJ2-1; D not certain. The CDR3 runs 10 residues. The V end was cut by 3 bases, the J end by 7 bases, with 4 bases between. Germline V gives CDR1 DFQATT, CDR2 SNEGSKA (reference sequence). The CDR3 is CSASMNEQFF. As DNA, the CDR3 is TGCAGTGCTAGTATGAATGAGCAGTTCTTC.

The chain combines TRBV4-1 with TRBJ2-3, with D possibly being TRBD2 (6 bases). The V end was cut by 1 base, the J end by 9 bases, with 14 bases between. This CDR3 has 14 amino acids. Per germline, CDR1 MGHRA and CDR2 YSYEKL. DNA of the CDR3: TGCGCCAGCAGCCAAGCTCGAACTAGCCTGACGCAGTATTTT. This codes for CASSQARTSLTQYF.

The rearrangement joins TRBV11-2 to TRBJ2-3, with TRBD2 identical over 12 bases. The germline V gene encodes CDR1 SGHAT and CDR2 FQNNGV. J lost 5 bases, V lost 1 base, and 10 bases had no gene match. The length of the CDR3 is 18 residues. CDR3 coding DNA: TGTGCCAGCAGCTTAGTGTACCCTAGCGGGGGGGAGAAAGATACGCAGTATTTT. Its protein product is CASSLVYPSGGEKDTQYF.

The chain carries TRBV11-3 and TRBJ2-2; TRBD2 matches 13 bases. The V gene end was trimmed by 5 bases and the J gene end by 4 bases; junction bases not matched to a gene: 7. Germline values: CDR1 SGHNT, CDR2 YENEEA. The CDR3 runs to 17 residues. In nucleotides, the CDR3 is TGTGCCAGCAGCCCTACTAGCGGGGGGGTCATCACCGGGGAGCTGTTTTTT. Translating it yields CASSPTSGGVITGELFF.

The V gene is TRBV30, the J gene TRBJ1-6, with TRBD1 matching 10 bases. Trimming removed 3 bases from V and 7 bases from J; junction bases left unmatched: 9. There are 16 residues in the CDR3. Germline V lookup: CDR1 GTSNPN, CDR2 SVGIG (reference sequence). CDR3 in amino acids: CAWRLKRDRGNSPLHF. The DNA of the CDR3 is TGTGCCTGGAGACTAAAAAGGGACAGGGGAAATTCACCCCTCCACTTT.

This clone was counted once. This chain joins TRBV11-2 and TRBJ1-6; the match to TRBD1 covers 8 bases. With 5 bases clipped from V and 7 bases from J, the junction kept 7 bases outside the gene matches. The CDR3 extends over 15 amino acids. Germline-derived CDR1 and CDR2 are SGHAT and FQNNGV. In DNA, the CDR3 is TGTGCCAGCAGCCATTCGGGACAGGAGAATTCACCCCTCCACTTT. Translation gives CASSHSGQENSPLHF. The whole variable domain, remainder taken from reference TRBV11-2 and TRBJ1-6, is EAGVAQSPRYKIIEKRQSVAFWCNPISGHATLYWYQQILGQGPKLLIQFQNNGVVDDSQLPKDRFSAERLKGVDSTLKIQPAKLEDSAVYLCASSHSGQENSPLHFGNGTRLTVT.

The chain uses TRBV19 and TRBJ1-1; D might be TRBD1 (5 bases). Trimming cost V 3 bases and J 7 bases, with 12 bases left between them. The CDR3 length is 13 residues. Germline V lookup: CDR1 LNHDA, CDR2 SQIVND (reference sequence). The CDR3 sequence is CASSIYRDSEAFF. CDR3 nucleotide sequence: TGTGCCAGTAGTATTTATCGCGACAGTGAAGCTTTCTTT. The full variable domain, rest sourced from reference TRBV19 and TRBJ1-1, is DGGITQSPKYLFRKEGQNVTLSCEQNLNHDAMYWYRQDPGQGLRLIYYSQIVNDFQKGDIAEGYSVSREKKESFPLTVTSAQKNPTAFYLCASSIYRDSEAFFGQGTRLTVV.

In its sample, this clone is medium-sized. CDR3 residues: CASSLSQTGGETQYF. The DNA for the CDR3 is TGTGCCAGCAGCTTGTCACAAACGGGCGGGGAGACCCAGTACTTC. The chain employs TRBV7-9 and TRBJ2-5; weak D call: TRBD2 (5 bases). The germline V gene encodes CDR1 SEHNR and CDR2 FQNEAQ (reference sequence). The V end was cut by 3 bases, the J end by 5 bases, with 16 bases between. The CDR3 consists of 15 residues.

This clone has a single count. The chain is built from TRBV6-1 and TRBJ1-5; 7 bases are a match to TRBD1. The CDR3 has 15 residues. Trimming took 6 bases from V and 2 from J; bases not matched to a gene: 7. The germline CDR1 and CDR2 sequences are MNHNS and SASEGT. As DNA, the CDR3 is TGTGCCAGCAGGATGGGTGGACAGGGCAATCAGCCCCAGCATTTT. Translated: CASRMGGQGNQPQHF.

The chain combines TRBV30 with TRBJ2-7, with D hard to call. Per the germline V gene, CDR1 is GTSNPN and CDR2 is SVGIG (reference sequence). V lost 0 bases and J lost 6, with 12 bases in between. This CDR3 has 13 amino acids. The CDR3 reads CAWSVHARSEQYF. The CDR3 DNA reads as TGTGCCTGGAGTGTACACGCTAGGAGCGAGCAGTACTTC.

The chain employs TRBV12-5 and TRBJ2-2; D unclear. The CDR3 contains 14 residues. Germline V CDR1 and CDR2: LGHNT, FRNRAP. The V gene lost 5 bases and the J gene lost 3 bases, with 10 bases spanning the gap. The CDR3 here is CASGAPGYTGELFF. Written as DNA, the CDR3 is TGTGCTAGTGGTGCGCCGGGCTACACCGGGGAGCTGTTTTTT.

CDR3: CASSIDNWNTEAFF. CDR3 nucleotides: TGTGCCAGTAGTATAGATAATTGGAACACTGAAGCTTTCTTT. This sequence joins TRBV19 and TRBJ1-1, with D hard to call. The germline gives CDR1 LNHDA, CDR2 SQIVND (reference sequence). V lost 0 bases and J lost 1, with 6 bases in between. CDR3 size: 14 residues.

This chain joins TRBV6-1 and TRBJ1-5; unclear D gene. The CDR3 extends over 13 amino acids. V was cut by 1 base and J by 1 base, with 2 bases left in between. Germline V gives CDR1 MNHNS, CDR2 SASEGT. The CDR3, as DNA: TGTGCCAGCAGTGAAGGGAGCAATCAGCCCCAGCATTTT. This encodes CASSEGSNQPQHF.